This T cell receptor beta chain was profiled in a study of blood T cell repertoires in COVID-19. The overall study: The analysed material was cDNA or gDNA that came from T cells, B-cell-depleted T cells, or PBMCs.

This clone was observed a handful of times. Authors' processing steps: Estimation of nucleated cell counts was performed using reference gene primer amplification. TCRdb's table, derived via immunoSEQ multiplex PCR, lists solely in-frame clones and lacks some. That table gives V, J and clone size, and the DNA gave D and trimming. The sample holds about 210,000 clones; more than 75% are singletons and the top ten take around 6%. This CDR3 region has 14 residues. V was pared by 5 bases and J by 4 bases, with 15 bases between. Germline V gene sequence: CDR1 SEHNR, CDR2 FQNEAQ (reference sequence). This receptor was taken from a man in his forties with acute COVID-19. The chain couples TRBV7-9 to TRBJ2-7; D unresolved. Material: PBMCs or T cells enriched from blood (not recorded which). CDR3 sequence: CASSPGLSSYEQYF. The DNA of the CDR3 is TGTGCCAGCAGCCCGGGTTTGAGTAGTTACGAGCAGTACTTC.